The 9 T cell receptor beta chains below all came from one sample that was sequenced in a study of radiation and T cells in renal cell carcinoma. Produced via immunoSEQ multiplex PCR; TCRdb's table is partial and in-frame only. There are 120,000 to 150,000 clones in the sample; around four fifths occur only once, and around 25% lies in the top ten. The time point is: baseline pretreatment blood. The treatment denotes: 15 Gy SBRT to primary tumor, nephrectomy 4 weeks later. The material sequenced was blood, taken from a patient whose treatment included radiotherapy and nephrectomy. These receptors originate from a woman aged 45-59 years with renal cell carcinoma.

This clone was picked up one time. This rearrangement joins TRBV28 to TRBJ1-4; TRBD1 might be the D (6 bases). The V and J ends lost 8 bases and 7 bases respectively, with 20 bases between them. The CDR3 contains 15 residues. Germline CDR1 and CDR2: MDHEN and SYDVKM. CDR3 sequence reads: CASGGGDTVTEKLFF. CDR3 nucleotides: TGTGCCAGCGGAGGGGGGGACACGGTTACTGAAAAACTGTTTTTT.

The chain couples TRBV7-2 to TRBJ1-4; D gene unclear. The V end was cut by 3 bases, the J end by 5 bases, with 7 bases between. CDR1 SGHTA and CDR2 FQGNSA come from the germline V gene. The CDR3 length is 13 residues. CDR3 DNA sequence: TGTGCCAGCAGCTTCAGAGGGAATGAAAAACTGTTTTTT. Translating it yields CASSFRGNEKLFF.

This chain links TRBV19 with TRBJ2-2; D gene ambiguous. CDR3 length: 13 residues. Trimming stripped 6 bases from V and 5 bases from J, with 10 bases between. Per germline, CDR1 LNHDA and CDR2 SQIVND (reference sequence). The DNA of the CDR3 is TGTGCCAGTAGCCATGGACGTACCGGGGAGCTGTTTTTT. It codes for CASSHGRTGELFF.

This clone has only a few counts. The chain carries TRBV5-1 and TRBJ2-7, with 7 bases aligning to TRBD1. The CDR3 is made up of 14 amino acids. Germline V gene data show CDR1 as SGHRS and CDR2 as YFSETQ. V dropped 7 bases and J dropped 1; count of bases not matched to a gene: 8. The CDR3 coding sequence is TGCGCCAGCGGTCTGGGGACAGCTTCCTACGAGCAGTACTTC. Protein product: CASGLGTASYEQYF.

CDR3 nucleotide sequence: TGTGCCAGCAGTGACCCCTACAGGGGCGAGCAGTACTTC. It specifies CASSDPYRGEQYF. This sequence joins TRBV2 and TRBJ2-7, with 7 bases aligning to TRBD1. The CDR3 has 13 amino acids. Losses at the gene ends were 3 bases for V and 6 bases for J; bases not matched to a gene: 5. The germline V gene encodes CDR1 SNHLY and CDR2 FYNNEI.

A remark on this clone: Other DNA sequences in the same sample also yield this CDR3. This chain links TRBV19 with TRBJ2-2; D ambiguous. The CDR3 runs to 13 residues. Germline CDR1 reads LNHDA; CDR2 reads SQIVND (reference sequence). V lost 5 bases, J lost 3 bases, and 7 bases lay in between. In nucleotides, the CDR3 is TGTGCCAGTAGTCCCCAGGACACCGGGGAGCTGTTTTTT. Translated: CASSPQDTGELFF. Full variable domain (missing parts from reference TRBV19 and TRBJ2-2): DGGITQSPKYLFRKEGQNVTLSCEQNLNHDAMYWYRQDPGQGLRLIYYSQIVNDFQKGDIAEGYSVSREKKESFPLTVTSAQKNPTAFYLCASSPQDTGELFFGEGSRLTVL.

The chain employs TRBV25-1 and TRBJ1-1; no clear D gene. Germline CDR1 reads MGHDK; CDR2 reads SYGVNS. There are 16 residues in the CDR3. V was clipped by 8 bases and J by 1 base, with 20 bases between them. The CDR3 loop reads CASFPRGEGGNTEAFF. In nucleotides, the CDR3 is TGTGCCAGCTTCCCCCGGGGAGAGGGAGGGAACACTGAAGCTTTCTTT.

The chain recombines TRBV6-5 with TRBJ2-2, with unresolved D. Looked up from germline, CDR1 is MNHEY and CDR2 is SVGAGI. This CDR3 has 13 residues. The V end was cut by 7 bases, the J end by 3 bases, with 9 bases between. The DNA for the CDR3 is TGTGCCAGCAAGAGGTTCGACACCGGGGAGCTGTTTTTT. It codes for CASKRFDTGELFF.

The rearrangement links TRBV5-1 to TRBJ2-4; possibly TRBD2 for D (6 bases). Germline CDR1 SGHRS, CDR2 YFSETQ. Between the trimmed V and J ends, which lost 6 bases and 11 bases, there was a span of 12 bases. CDR3 size: 11 residues. This CDR3 reads CASKAGGFQYF. CDR3 sequence (DNA): TGCGCCAGCAAAGCGGGCGGTTTTCAGTACTTC. The full variable domain, its missing parts supplied by reference TRBV5-1 and TRBJ2-4, is KAGVTQTPRYLIKTRGQQVTLSCSPISGHRSVSWYQQTPGQGLQFLFEYFSETQRNKGNFPGRFSGRQFSNSRSEMNVSTLELGDSALYLCASKAGGFQYFGAGTRLSVL.